The entry below gives a single T cell receptor beta chain sequence along with its context. Antigen specificity is unknown. This sample stems from a study of a mutant IDH1 vaccine in newly diagnosed glioma. V lost 2 bases and J 0 bases, leaving 8 bases between the germline ends. The germline V gene has CDR1 MNHEY and CDR2 SVGAGI. This CDR3 has 14 residues. Time point indicated: week 35, safety follow-up. The vaccine gave 300 ug of a 20-mer mutant IDH1 peptide subcutaneously per dose. Data came from immunoSEQ multiplex PCR; TCRdb stores just in-frame clones and leaves some out. The profile shows 65,000 to 85,000 clones, 70% to 90% of them singletons.

The TCR sequence derives from a man aged 25 to 40 with glioma. The sequencing used PBMCs, collected from a glioma patient whose treatment included an IDH1 peptide vaccine. This chain connects TRBV6-5 to TRBJ2-7; the D is unclear. In DNA form, the CDR3 reads TGTGCCAGCAGTTACGGTAGGAGCTCCTACGAGCAGTACTTC. This codes for CASSYGRSSYEQYF.